A single sample gave rise to the 2 T cell receptor beta chains below, sequenced in a study of shared T cell receptors in the human thymus. The protocol was immunoSEQ multiplex PCR, while the TCRdb copy is restricted to in-frame clones and leaves out a portion. The sample has hundreds of thousands of clones, 88% seen once. These data are also associated with another study on human thymus T cells.

The material sequenced was thymocytes. All receptors come from a boy in the first two years of life with a congenital heart defect.

The rearrangement joins TRBV10-3 to TRBJ2-5; 7 nucleotides line up with TRBD1. J was trimmed by 4 bases and V by 4 bases; bases with no gene match: 15. This CDR3 spans 17 amino acids. CDR1 and CDR2 (germline): ENHRY, SYGVKD. The CDR3 nucleotides read TGTGCCATCAGTGTTCAATCCCCCGGGACAGCGGCAGAGACCCAGTACTTC. Protein product: CAISVQSPGTAAETQYF.

The chain joins TRBV12-5 to TRBJ2-1; D is undetermined. Looked up from germline, CDR1 is LGHNT and CDR2 is FRNRAP. Trimming shortened V by 7 bases and J by 5 bases, and 18 bases separated the two germline ends. The CDR3 length is 15 residues. The CDR3 loop is CASAAHRYYDNEQFF. CDR3 DNA: TGTGCTAGTGCCGCCCACCGGTACTATGACAATGAGCAGTTCTTC.